This T cell receptor beta chain derives from a study of CD8 T cells in ankylosing spondylitis. General study findings and limits: Significantly higher representation of disease-linked clones was reported for matched ankylosing spondylitis synovial fluid. Earlier studies detected some motif variants in reactive arthritis synovial fluid and blood.

V lost 0 bases to trimming and J lost 4 bases, with 4 bases between them. CDR1 is DFQATT and CDR2 is SNEGSKA in the germline V gene (reference sequence). The CDR3 is made up of 11 amino acids. This clonotype has more than one count but fewer than ten. Its antigen remains unknown. TCRdb re-derived calls from the 5' RACE reads in MiXCR, one entry per CDR3 protein. This sample has 250,000 to 300,000 distinct CDR3 sequences; about 18% occur once, and the top ten carry approximately 33%. This TCR came from a male donor with ankylosing spondylitis or in good health (not recorded which). The chain employs TRBV20-1 and TRBJ2-7; D gene uncertain. The sequenced sample was blood, either unsorted or a sorted T cell fraction (not recorded which). CDR3 bases: TGCAGTGCTAGAGATAATTACGAGCAGTACTTC. Amino acids: CSARDNYEQYF.